This entry is about one T cell receptor beta chain. The method was immunoSEQ multiplex PCR; TCRdb's version includes in-frame clones alone and lacks a portion of them. The table lists around 700,000 clones, about nine tenths of them singletons. The data were obtained in a study of blood T cell repertoires in COVID-19. Study background: Samples came from the United States, Italy and Spain, spanning acute and convalescent COVID-19. Sources were T cells, B-cell-depleted T cells, or PBMCs; the material itself was cDNA or gDNA.

The sample taken for sequencing was peripheral blood. The TCR originated in a woman in her late teens or twenties with acute or convalescent COVID-19.

In DNA, the CDR3 is TGTGCCAGCAGCTTCGAGGGCTCCGGGGCCAACGTCCTGACTTTC. Protein: CASSFEGSGANVLTF. The genes are TRBV7-9 and TRBJ2-6; D is possibly TRBD2 (5 bases). The CDR3 is made up of 15 amino acids. Germline CDR1 SEHNR, CDR2 FQNEAQ (reference sequence). Trimming removed 3 bases from V and 4 bases from J, with 10 bases in between. Together with reference TRBV7-9 and TRBJ2-6, the CDR3 gives the full variable domain: DTGVSQNPRHKITKRGQNVTFRCDPISEHNRLYWYRQTLGQGPEFLTYFQNEAQLEKSRLLSDRFSAERPKGSFSTLEIQRTEQGDSAMYLCASSFEGSGANVLTFGAGSRLTVL.